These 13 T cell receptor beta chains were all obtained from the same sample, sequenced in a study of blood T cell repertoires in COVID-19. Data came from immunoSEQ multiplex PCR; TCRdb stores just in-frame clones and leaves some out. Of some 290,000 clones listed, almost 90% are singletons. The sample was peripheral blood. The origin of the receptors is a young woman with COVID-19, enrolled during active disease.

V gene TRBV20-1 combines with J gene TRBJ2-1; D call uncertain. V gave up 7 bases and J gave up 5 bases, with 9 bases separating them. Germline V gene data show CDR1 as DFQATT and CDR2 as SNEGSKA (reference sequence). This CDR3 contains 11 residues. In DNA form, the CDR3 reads TGCAGTGTACTGGTGAACAATGAGCAGTTCTTC. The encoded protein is CSVLVNNEQFF.

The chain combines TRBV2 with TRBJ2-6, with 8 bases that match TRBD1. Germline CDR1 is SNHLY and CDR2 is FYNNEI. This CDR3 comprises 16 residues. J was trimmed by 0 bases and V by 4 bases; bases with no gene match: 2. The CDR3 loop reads CASSADRGSGANVLTF. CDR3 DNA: TGTGCCAGCAGTGCAGACAGGGGCTCTGGGGCCAACGTCCTGACTTTC.

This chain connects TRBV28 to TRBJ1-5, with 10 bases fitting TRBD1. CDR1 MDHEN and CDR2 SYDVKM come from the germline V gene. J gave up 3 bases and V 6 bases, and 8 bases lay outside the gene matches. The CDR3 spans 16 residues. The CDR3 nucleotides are TGTGCCAGCAGCTTGGGGGACAGGGGTAACAATCAGCCCCAGCATTTT. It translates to CASSLGDRGNNQPQHF.

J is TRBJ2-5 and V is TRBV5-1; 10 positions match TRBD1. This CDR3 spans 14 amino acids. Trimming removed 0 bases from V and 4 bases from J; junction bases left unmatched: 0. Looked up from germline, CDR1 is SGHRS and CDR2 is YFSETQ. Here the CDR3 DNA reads TGCGCCAGCAGCTTGGGGGACAGGGGAGAGACCCAGTACTTC. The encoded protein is CASSLGDRGETQYF.

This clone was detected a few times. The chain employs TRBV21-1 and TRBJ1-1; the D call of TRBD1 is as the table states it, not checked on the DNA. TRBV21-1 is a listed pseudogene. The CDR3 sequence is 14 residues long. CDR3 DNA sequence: TGTGCCAGCACCCGGACAGTCCTGAACACTGAAGCTTTCTTT. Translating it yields CASTRTVLNTEAFF.

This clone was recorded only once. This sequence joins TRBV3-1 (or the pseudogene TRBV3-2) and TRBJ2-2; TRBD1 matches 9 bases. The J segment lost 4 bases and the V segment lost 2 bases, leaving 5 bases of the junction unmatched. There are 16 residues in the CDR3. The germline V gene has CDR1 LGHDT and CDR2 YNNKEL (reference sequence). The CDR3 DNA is TGTGCCAGCAGCCAACCGGGACAGGGAACCACCGGGGAGCTGTTTTTT. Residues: CASSQPGQGTTGELFF.

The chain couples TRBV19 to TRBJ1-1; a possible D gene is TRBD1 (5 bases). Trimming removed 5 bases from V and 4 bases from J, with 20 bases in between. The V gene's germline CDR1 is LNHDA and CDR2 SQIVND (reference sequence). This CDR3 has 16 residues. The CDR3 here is CASSPVGGEFFTEAFF. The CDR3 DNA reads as TGTGCCAGTAGTCCAGTAGGAGGGGAATTTTTCACTGAAGCTTTCTTT.

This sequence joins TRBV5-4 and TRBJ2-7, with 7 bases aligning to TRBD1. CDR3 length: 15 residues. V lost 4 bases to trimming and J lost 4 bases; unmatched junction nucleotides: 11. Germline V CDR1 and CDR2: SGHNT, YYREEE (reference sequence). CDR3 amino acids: CASSPGTATFYEQYF. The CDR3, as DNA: TGTGCCAGCAGCCCAGGGACAGCTACCTTTTACGAGCAGTACTTC.

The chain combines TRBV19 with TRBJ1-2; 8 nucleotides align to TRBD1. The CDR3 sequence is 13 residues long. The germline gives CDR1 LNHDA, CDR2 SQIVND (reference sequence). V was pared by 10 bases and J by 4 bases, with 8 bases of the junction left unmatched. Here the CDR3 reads CATVDREPYGYTF. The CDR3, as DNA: TGTGCCACCGTGGACAGGGAGCCCTATGGCTACACCTTC.

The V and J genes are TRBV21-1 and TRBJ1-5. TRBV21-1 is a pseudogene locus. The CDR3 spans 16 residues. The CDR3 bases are TGTGCCAGCAGCCCCCGGAGGGGTAGGGGCAATCAGCCCCAGCATTTT. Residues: CASSPRRGRGNQPQHF.

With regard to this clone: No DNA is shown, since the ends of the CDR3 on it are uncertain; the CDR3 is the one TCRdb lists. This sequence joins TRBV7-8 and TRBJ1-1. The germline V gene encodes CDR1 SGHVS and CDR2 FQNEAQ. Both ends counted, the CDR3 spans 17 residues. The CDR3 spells CASSHFGSGERGTEAFF.

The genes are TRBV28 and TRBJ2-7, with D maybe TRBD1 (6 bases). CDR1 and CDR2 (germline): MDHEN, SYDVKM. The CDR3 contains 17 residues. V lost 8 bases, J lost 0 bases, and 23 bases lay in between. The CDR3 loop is CASASYSQGFSSYEQYF. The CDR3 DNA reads TGTGCCAGCGCCTCCTACTCACAGGGCTTTAGCTCCTACGAGCAGTACTTC. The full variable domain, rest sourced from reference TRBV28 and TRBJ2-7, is DVKVTQSSRYLVKRTGEKVFLECVQDMDHENMFWYRQDPGLGLRLIYFSYDVKMKEKGDIPEGYSVSREKKERFSLILESASTNQTSMYLCASASYSQGFSSYEQYFGPGTRLTVT.

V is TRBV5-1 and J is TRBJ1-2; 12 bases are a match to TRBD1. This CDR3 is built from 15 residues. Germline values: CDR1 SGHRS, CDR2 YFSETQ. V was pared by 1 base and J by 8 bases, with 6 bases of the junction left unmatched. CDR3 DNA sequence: TGCGCCAGCAGCTTGTCGGGACAGGGGGCGGGAGGCTACACCTTC. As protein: CASSLSGQGAGGYTF.